These 7 T cell receptor beta chains share one sample of origin, sequenced in a study of read filtering for tumor transcriptome and immune sequencing. From 300 to 450 ng of RNA, a library with molecular barcoded alpha/delta and beta/gamma adaptors was made. A single record per CDR3 protein comes from TCRdb applying MiXCR to the reads. Counted here are 120,000 or so distinct CDR3 sequences, 10% to 15% occurring once; the ten biggest clones make up around 10%. The sequencing sample was made of a population of CD138-negative cells sorted from bone marrow. The receptor source for this set is a donor aged 40 or over with multiple myeloma.

This clonotype was seen more than once but under ten times. This rearrangement joins TRBV2 to TRBJ2-1; possibly TRBD1 or TRBD2 for D (6 bases each). There are 17 residues in the CDR3. Looked up from germline, CDR1 is SNHLY and CDR2 is FYNNEI. Trimming left V 0 bases short and J 5 bases short, with 17 bases between. CDR3: CASSEAGGLVVHNEQFF. In DNA form, the CDR3 reads TGTGCCAGCAGTGAAGCTGGGGGGCTAGTCGTCCACAATGAGCAGTTCTTC.

Remarks on this clonotype: Since a much larger clone is just one base distant, this may be a read error. This CDR3 fails to terminate in the conserved phenylalanine or tryptophan, so it likely reflects a read error. V gene TRBV11-2 combines with J gene TRBJ2-1; D not resolved. The V end lost 5 bases, the J end lost 6 bases, and 17 bases lay between the germline ends. Germline CDR1 is SGHAT and CDR2 is FQNNGV. This CDR3 spans 15 amino acids. In DNA, the CDR3 is TGTGCCAGCAGCATTAGGGCCCTCGACCCCAATGAGCAGTTCTCC. As protein: CASSIRALDPNEQFS.

This clonotype showed up many times. This sequence joins TRBV9 and TRBJ2-1; 7 bases match TRBD1. Germline V gene data show CDR1 as SGDLS and CDR2 as YYNGEE. This CDR3 comprises 16 residues. V was pared by 0 bases and J by 5 bases, with 8 bases of the junction left unmatched. Written as DNA, the CDR3 is TGTGCCAGCAGCGTAGGTATGAGACAGGGCCACAATGAGCAGTTCTTC. Protein product: CASSVGMRQGHNEQFF.

On this clonotype itself: A much larger clone lies a single base off, so this may be a read error. This chain joins TRBV7-3 and TRBJ2-1, with D possibly called TRBD1 or TRBD2 (5 bases each). Looked up from germline, CDR1 is SGHTA and CDR2 is FQGTGA. There are 15 residues in the CDR3. V was trimmed by 5 bases and J by 5 bases, leaving 16 bases between them. The CDR3 DNA sequence: TGTGCCAGCAGCGCCACCGGGACCGCCCACAATGAGCAGTTCTTC. This codes for CASSATGTAHNEQFF.

This clonotype was detected ten times or more. The chain has TRBV5-5 and TRBJ1-4; 9 bases fit TRBD1. The CDR3 runs 15 residues. Germline loops: CDR1 SGHKS, CDR2 YYEKEE (reference sequence). The V and J ends lost 3 bases and 6 bases, in that order; junction bases with no gene match: 6. CDR3 DNA sequence: TGTGCCAGCAGCTCGGGGACAGGGACCCATGAAAAACTGTTTTTT. Amino acids: CASSSGTGTHEKLFF.

This clonotype was counted many times. This chain joins TRBV5-1 and TRBJ2-7; TRBD1 might be the D (6 bases). The V end lost 0 bases, the J end lost 5 bases, and 15 bases lay between the germline ends. Germline V gene sequence: CDR1 SGHRS, CDR2 YFSETQ. The CDR3 has 15 amino acids. The DNA of the CDR3 is TGCGCCAGCAGCTTGGTGGTGGGGACAACGAACGAGCAGTACTTC. This gives the protein CASSLVVGTTNEQYF.

This clonotype showed up many times. V is TRBV20-1 and J is TRBJ2-5, with 11 bases that match TRBD2. The CDR3 loop spans 16 amino acids. The V gene end was trimmed by 7 bases and the J gene end by 5 bases; junction bases not matched to a gene: 15. Germline V lookup: CDR1 DFQATT, CDR2 SNEGSKA (reference sequence). The CDR3 DNA reads TGCAGTGGGGTTTTCGGTAGCGGGGGGGCAGGGGAGACCCAGTACTTC. Its translation: CSGVFGSGGAGETQYF.